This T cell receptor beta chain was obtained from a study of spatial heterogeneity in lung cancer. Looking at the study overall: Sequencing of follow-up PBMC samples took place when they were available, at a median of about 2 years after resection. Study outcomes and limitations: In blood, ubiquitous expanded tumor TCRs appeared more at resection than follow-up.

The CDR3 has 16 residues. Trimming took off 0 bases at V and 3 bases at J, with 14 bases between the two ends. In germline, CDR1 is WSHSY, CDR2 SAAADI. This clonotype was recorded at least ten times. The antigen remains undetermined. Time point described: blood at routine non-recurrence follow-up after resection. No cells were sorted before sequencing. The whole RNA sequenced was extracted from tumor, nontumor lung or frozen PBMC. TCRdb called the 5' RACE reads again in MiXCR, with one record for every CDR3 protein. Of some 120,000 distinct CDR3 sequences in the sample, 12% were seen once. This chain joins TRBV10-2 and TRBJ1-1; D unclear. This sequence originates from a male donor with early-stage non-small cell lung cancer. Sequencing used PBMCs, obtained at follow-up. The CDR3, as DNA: TGCGCCAGCAGTGAGTCCCCCGGGTTGGGCTACACTGAAGCTTTCTTT. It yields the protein CASSESPGLGYTEAFF.